Listed here are 11 T cell receptor beta chains from one sample, sequenced in a study of glioma-infiltrating T cells. Amplification of TCR alpha and beta CDR3 regions from RNA used iRepertoire nested multiplex PCR. TCRdb processed the multiplex PCR reads anew with MiXCR; each CDR3 protein has one entry. Of 110,000 or so distinct CDR3 sequences in the sample, 25% were seen once. Sample: glioma tissue, nonneoplastic brain tissue, or PBMCs (not recorded which). The receptors were gathered from a human donor with low-grade glioma or glioblastoma, undergoing nonglioma brain surgery, or in good health (not recorded which).

This clonotype occurred many times. The rearrangement links TRBV4-3 to TRBJ1-3; possibly TRBD1 for D (5 bases). Germline CDR1 reads LGHNA; CDR2 reads YSLEER. The CDR3 covers 16 residues. Trimming left V 1 base short and J 4 bases short, with 14 bases between. The CDR3 DNA follows: TGCGCCAGCAGCCAAGCCAGGGCTCTGCCCGGAAACACCATATATTTT. Translated, it gives CASSQARALPGNTIYF.

The chain uses TRBV18 and TRBJ2-7; D gene unclear. The CDR3 covers 16 residues. CDR1 is KGHSH and CDR2 is LQKENI in the germline V gene. The germline V and J ends were trimmed by 2 bases and 1 base, with 15 bases remaining between them. CDR3 sequence: CASSPSFAELSYEQYF. Written as DNA, the CDR3 is TGTGCCAGCTCACCAAGTTTCGCAGAACTTTCCTACGAGCAGTACTTC.

This clonotype was counted many times. The chain employs TRBV18 and TRBJ1-3; a weak D match, TRBD1 (6 bases). V was shortened by 6 bases and J by 0 bases, with 12 bases between the two germline ends. The CDR3 sequence is 15 residues long. Germline V CDR1 and CDR2: KGHSH, LQKENI. The DNA of the CDR3 is TGTGCCAGCTCTCGACGGGACATCTCTGGAAACACCATATATTTT. It translates to CASSRRDISGNTIYF.

The chain is built from TRBV18 and TRBJ2-1; no reliable D call. Germline CDR1 reads KGHSH; CDR2 reads LQKENI. The CDR3 is made up of 14 amino acids. The germline V and J ends were trimmed by 3 bases and 11 bases, with 17 bases remaining between them. This chain's CDR3 is CASSPPPIYNKQFF. The CDR3 nucleotides read TGTGCCAGCTCACCCCCCCCCATTTATAATAAGCAGTTCTTC. The variable domain in full, completed from reference TRBV18 and TRBJ2-1, reads NAGVMQNPRHLVRRRGQEARLRCSPMKGHSHVYWYRQLPEEGLKFMVYLQKENIIDESGMPKERFSAEFPKEGPSILRIQQVVRGDSAAYFCASSPPPIYNKQFFGPGTRLTVL.

The table lists this clonotype with many counts. The genes are TRBV5-4 and TRBJ1-2; 7 bases line up with TRBD1. The V gene end was trimmed by 5 bases and the J gene end by 7 bases; junction bases not matched to a gene: 14. The CDR3 sequence is 15 residues long. Germline CDR1 SGHNT, CDR2 YYREEE (reference sequence). CDR3 DNA sequence: TGTGCCAGCAGGTCCCCGGGACAGCCCACGCCTGGCTACACCTTC. Amino acid sequence: CASRSPGQPTPGYTF.

This clonotype was observed a handful of times. The chain has TRBV29-1 and TRBJ2-7; TRBD1 matches at 8 bases. The germline CDR1 and CDR2 sequences are SQVTM and ANQGSEA. The CDR3 contains 12 residues. Unmatched junction bases numbered 3, after V lost 1 base and J lost 7 bases. CDR3 residues: CSVEGQGREQYF. DNA for the CDR3: TGCAGCGTTGAAGGACAGGGGCGAGAGCAGTACTTC.

At least ten counts were recorded for this clonotype. The J gene is TRBJ1-5, the V gene TRBV7-3, with D possibly being TRBD1 (5 bases). The CDR3 consists of 14 residues. The V gene lost 0 bases and the J gene lost 3 bases, with 6 bases spanning the gap. Looked up from germline, CDR1 is SGHTA and CDR2 is FQGTGA. The CDR3 region is CASSLTGANQPQHF. DNA for the CDR3: TGTGCCAGCAGCTTAACAGGGGCCAATCAGCCCCAGCATTTT. Variable domain in full (rest from reference TRBV7-3 and TRBJ1-5): GAGVSQTPSNKVTEKGKYVELRCDPISGHTALYWYRQSLGQGPEFLIYFQGTGAADDSGLPNDRFFAVRPEGSVSTLKIQRTERGDSAVYLCASSLTGANQPQHFGDGTRLSIL.

The chain combines TRBV5-1 with TRBJ2-7, with D possibly being TRBD1 or TRBD2 (5 bases each). CDR3 length: 15 residues. Germline values: CDR1 SGHRS, CDR2 YFSETQ. Deletions cut 4 bases from V and 4 bases from J, with 18 bases between. DNA of the CDR3: TGCGCCAGCAGCCCCGACCGGGACCAGGCTTACGAGCAGTACTTC. Translating gives CASSPDRDQAYEQYF.

This clonotype came up many times. The chain links TRBV7-9 to TRBJ1-3; a weak D match, TRBD1 (5 bases). Trimming pared 4 bases from V and 2 bases from J, leaving 12 bases between. The CDR3 totals 15 residues. Per germline, CDR1 SEHNR and CDR2 FQNEAQ (reference sequence). The CDR3 sequence is CASSWGVGTGNTIYF. CDR3 coding DNA: TGTGCCAGCAGCTGGGGCGTCGGGACTGGAAACACCATATATTTT.

Ten or more counts support this clonotype. The rearrangement uses TRBV15 and TRBJ2-3; D uncertain. The V gene's germline CDR1 is LNHNV and CDR2 YYDKDF (reference sequence). Deletions cut 5 bases from V and 4 bases from J, with 4 bases between. The CDR3 totals 11 residues. The CDR3: CATSLADTQYF. The DNA for the CDR3 is TGTGCCACCAGCTTAGCAGATACGCAGTATTTT.

In its sample, this clonotype was seen many times. The genes are TRBV7-2 and TRBJ2-5; the match to TRBD2 covers 13 bases. The CDR3 is 18 residues long. Germline CDR1 reads SGHTA; CDR2 reads FQGNSA. The J segment lost 1 base and the V segment lost 6 bases, leaving 11 bases of the junction unmatched. CDR3 protein: CASRDRRGLAGAQETQYF. CDR3 coding DNA: TGTGCCAGCAGGGACAGACGTGGACTAGCGGGGGCCCAAGAGACCCAGTACTTC.